These T cell receptor beta chains were read from a single sample in a study of cytomegalovirus exposure and HLA in healthy donors. Clones were read by immunoSEQ multiplex PCR, and TCRdb kept only the in-frame ones, dropping some. The sample contains more than 150,000 clones, 80% to 90% of which appear only once. The specimen was PBMCs. The origin of the receptors is a man between 18 and 29 years old in good health and CMV-seropositive. CDR3s include the opening cysteine and the closing phenylalanine or tryptophan. A D gene is named only where the DNA matches it firmly. Size tells how often a clone was seen (once, few, many) or the class of an expanded clone, and some rows leave it out.

v_gene	d_gene	j_gene	abundance	CDR3nt	CDR3aa
TRBV10-3	TRBD1	TRBJ1-2	.	TGTGCCATCACATCGGACAGGGGAGTATATGGCTACACCTTC	CAITSDRGVYGYTF
TRBV4-1	TRBD1	TRBJ1-2	.	TGCGCCAGCAGCAAGACAGGGACTAACTATGGCTACACCTTC	CASSKTGTNYGYTF
TRBV30	TRBD1	TRBJ1-4	.	TGTGCCTGGGGGACAGGCTATAATGAAAAACTGTTTTTT	CAWGTGYNEKLFF
TRBV6-1	.	TRBJ1-5	.	TGTGCCAGCAGAACGTTAGATCAAAATCAGCCCCAGCATTTT	CASRTLDQNQPQHF
TRBV4-2	TRBD1	TRBJ2-7	.	TGTGCCAGCAGCCCGGACAGGGGGCCCTACGAGCAGTACTTC	CASSPDRGPYEQYF
TRBV30	.	TRBJ1-2	.	TGTGCCTGGAGTTCCTTGGGCCCTACTACGGGGACCTTC	CAWSSLGPTTGTF
TRBV15	.	TRBJ2-6	.	TGTGCCACCAGCAGTAAAATAAGACAGCAAGTCTCTGGGGCCAACGTCCTGACTTTC	CATSSKIRQQVSGANVLTF
TRBV6-1	TRBD1	TRBJ2-2	.	TGTGCCAGCAGTGCCTCCGGACAGGGGGAGTGGTGGAACGGGGAGCTGTTTTTT	CASSASGQGEWWNGELFF
TRBV7-3	TRBD1	TRBJ1-2	.	TGTGCCAGCAGCTCCCGGGACAGGCAATATGGCTACACCTTC	CASSSRDRQYGYTF
TRBV7-2	.	TRBJ2-1	.	TGTGCCAGCAGTTTGTTTTTGGGGCTCGCCTACAATGAGCAGTTCTTC	CASSLFLGLAYNEQFF
TRBV2	.	TRBJ2-5	once	TGTGCCAGCAACAACCGGGACAAAGAGACCCAGTACTTC	CASNNRDKETQYF
TRBV19	.	TRBJ1-5	few	TGTGCCAGTAGGTGGGGGCACAATAGCAATCAGCCCCAGCATTTT	CASRWGHNSNQPQHF
TRBV10-3	.	TRBJ2-7	once	TGTGCCATCAGTGGTGGAGTGCGCGAGCAGTACTTC	CAISGGVREQYF
TRBV19	.	TRBJ2-2	.	TGTGCCAGTAGTTTCGGAGGCGGGGGCTGGACCGGGGAGCTGTTTTTT	CASSFGGGGWTGELFF
TRBV11-2	.	TRBJ1-6	.	TGTGCCAGCAGTCCACAGACTACTAATTCACCCCTCCACTTT	CASSPQTTNSPLHF
TRBV19	.	TRBJ1-5	.	TGTGCCAGCCGGGGATATAGCAATCAGCCCCAGCATTTT	CASRGYSNQPQHF
TRBV5-3	TRBD2	TRBJ2-1	.	TGTGCCAGAAGCCCCACTAGCGGGCCTGACAATGAGCAGTTCTTC	CARSPTSGPDNEQFF
TRBV5-1	.	TRBJ2-1	.	TGCGCCAGCAGCCCCGGGACTTCCTACTACAATGAGCAGTTCTTC	CASSPGTSYYNEQFF
TRBV5-1	.	TRBJ2-2	few	TGCGCCAGCAGCTTTGGAGTCGGGGAGCTGTTTTTT	CASSFGVGELFF
TRBV20-1	.	TRBJ1-1	.	TGCAGTGCTGTCCTTAACACTGAAGCTTTCTTT	CSAVLNTEAFF
TRBV7-2	.	TRBJ2-5	.	TGTGCCAGCAGCTTACGGAGAGACCAAGAGACCCAGTACTTC	CASSLRRDQETQYF
TRBV11-2	.	TRBJ2-7	once	TGTGCCAGCAGCGGCGGAACCTACGAGCAGTACTTC	CASSGGTYEQYF